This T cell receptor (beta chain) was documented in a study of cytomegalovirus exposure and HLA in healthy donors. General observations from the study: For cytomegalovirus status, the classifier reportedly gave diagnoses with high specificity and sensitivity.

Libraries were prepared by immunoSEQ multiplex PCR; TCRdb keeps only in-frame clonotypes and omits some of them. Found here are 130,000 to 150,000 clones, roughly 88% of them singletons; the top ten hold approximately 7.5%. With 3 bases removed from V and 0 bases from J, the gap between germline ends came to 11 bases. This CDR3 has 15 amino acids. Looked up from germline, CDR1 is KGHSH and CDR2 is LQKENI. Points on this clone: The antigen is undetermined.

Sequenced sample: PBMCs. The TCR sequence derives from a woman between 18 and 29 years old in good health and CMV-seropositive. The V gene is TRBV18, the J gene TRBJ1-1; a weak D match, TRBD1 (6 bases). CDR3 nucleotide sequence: TGTGCCAGCTCACCGAGGACAGACATGAACACTGAAGCTTTCTTT. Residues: CASSPRTDMNTEAFF.